This T cell receptor beta chain emerged from a study of early T cells in non-severe SARS-CoV-2 infection. Overall study: Bulk RNA taken from unsorted whole blood was sequenced, leaving chains unpaired. Study results and limitations: A preference for anti-spike CD8 responses marked VDJdb matching, which missed private and CD4 specificities.

This clonotype came up many times. As yet, its antigen is unknown. Trimming cost V 8 bases and J 2 bases; bases outside gene matches: 9. CDR3 length equals 16 residues. Germline V gene lookup returns CDR1 KGHSH and CDR2 LQKENI. Unique molecular identifiers (one per individual cDNA molecule) were attached. MiXCR, applied by TCRdb to the 5' RACE reads, yields one record per CDR3 protein. The profile shows about 36,000 distinct CDR3 sequences, less than 6.5% of them singletons. This chain uses TRBV18 with TRBJ2-7, with 13 bases identical to TRBD2. The sequence was obtained from an adult who was a healthcare worker with PCR-confirmed SARS-CoV-2 infection or an uninfected control (not recorded which). Sequenced sample: whole blood. This CDR3 reads CASRGGLAGTPYEQYF. As DNA, the CDR3 is TGTGCCAGCCGGGGGGGACTAGCGGGGACCCCCTACGAGCAGTACTTC.